This is a list of T cell receptor beta chains from one sample in a study of chemoradiotherapy in HPV16-positive cancers. Only in-frame clones appear in the TCRdb table, and some are missing; sequencing was by immunoSEQ multiplex PCR. The sample consists of 11,000 or so clones, more than 75% of them appearing once. This sample was gathered from a patient who underwent chemoradiotherapy. The receptors come from a human donor with HPV-associated anogenital cancer. Each CDR3 is given with its conserved first and last residue. D genes are given only for firm matches. The size of a clone is reported for some rows only, either as once, few or many, or as a class for expanded clones.

size,V,J,D,CDR3
.,TRBV2,TRBJ2-7,TRBD2,CASSWSSGGYEQYF
.,TRBV5-5,TRBJ1-6,.,CASSLADKRLSPLHF
few,TRBV2,TRBJ1-4,.,CASKDGDDEKLFF
few,TRBV7-3,TRBJ1-1,.,CASSLTGPYTEAFF
.,TRBV4-1,TRBJ2-7,.,CASSPGLQFEQYF
.,TRBV11-2,TRBJ2-1,TRBD1,CASSLSGQDYNEQFF
.,TRBV9,TRBJ2-5,.,CASSAGLFVETQYF
.,TRBV6-1,TRBJ1-2,.,CASSDGPPYGYTF
.,TRBV9,TRBJ2-1,TRBD2,CASSGGLAGGAEADEQFF
once,TRBV9,TRBJ2-5,.,CASSVGLEGRGETQYF
.,TRBV29-1,TRBJ1-2,.,CSVDGGFVYGYTF
.,TRBV30,TRBJ1-2,.,CAWSDKPGVRDYGYTF
.,TRBV15,TRBJ2-6,.,CATRPESGANVLTF
.,TRBV5-4,TRBJ2-7,TRBD2,CASSGGLAYEQYF
.,TRBV18,TRBJ2-1,TRBD2,CASSLLGGGLDEQFF
.,TRBV9,TRBJ2-1,.,CASSGNEQFF
.,TRBV11-2,TRBJ2-1,TRBD1,CASSVGTGIYEQFF
.,TRBV7-9,TRBJ2-3,.,CASSLGTLRADTQYF
.,TRBV11-2,TRBJ2-6,.,CASRPLRGGGANVLTF
.,TRBV30,TRBJ2-6,.,CAWSARLSSGANVLTF
.,TRBV21-1,TRBJ1-2,.,CASSKFSNSLYGYTF
.,TRBV4-1,TRBJ1-1,TRBD1,CASSRDRATEAFF
.,TRBV4-1,TRBJ1-1,TRBD1,CASSHWHRGGAEAFF
.,TRBV19,TRBJ1-3,TRBD1,CASSPGQFHSGNTIYF
.,TRBV18,TRBJ2-3,.,CASSPVGETDTQYF
.,TRBV2,TRBJ2-1,.,CASSETRGPVQFF
few,TRBV9,TRBJ2-3,.,CASSPPRADTQYF
.,TRBV5-5,TRBJ1-2,TRBD1,CASSYQTGGVGVGYGYTF
.,TRBV6-5,TRBJ1-1,.,CASSYGGRGAFF
.,TRBV14,TRBJ2-7,TRBD1,CASSPLLGQGTYEQYF
few,TRBV5-1,TRBJ1-6,TRBD1,CASSWGTGTGLLDSPLHF
.,TRBV28,TRBJ1-6,.,CAGRDKGQDPLHF
few,TRBV29-1,TRBJ2-7,.,CSVGRSYEQYF
.,TRBV10-3,TRBJ1-5,TRBD1,CAISEVQGIQPQHF
.,TRBV29-1,TRBJ1-1,.,CSVKGGPAVFFF
.,TRBV7-9,TRBJ1-3,.,CASSQSFPGDTIYF
.,TRBV6-5,TRBJ2-6,.,CASSYSPGTGANVLTF
.,TRBV19,TRBJ2-4,TRBD1,CASSLDRGLSKNIQYF
.,TRBV19,TRBJ1-5,.,CASSIVQPYSNQPQHF
few,TRBV30,TRBJ1-1,.,CAWRENTEAFF
.,TRBV5-5,TRBJ2-5,.,CASSRGSSGETQYF
.,TRBV5-1,TRBJ1-1,TRBD1,CASSLTGEESAFF
.,TRBV11-2,TRBJ2-7,.,CASSSADRDYEQYF
.,TRBV6-1,TRBJ1-2,.,CASRGTPKEGYGYTF
.,TRBV7-8,TRBJ1-6,.,CASSLVVPSSYNSPLHF
once,TRBV6-5,TRBJ2-1,TRBD1,CASSPTGRYNEQFF
few,TRBV4-1,TRBJ2-3,.,CASSLTEGADTQYF
.,TRBV5-1,TRBJ2-5,TRBD1,CASSLGDSQETQYF
.,TRBV5-1,TRBJ2-1,TRBD2,CASSTTSGNFNEQFF
.,TRBV11-2,TRBJ1-1,TRBD1,CASSLRGRRNTEAFF
.,TRBV7-6,TRBJ2-3,TRBD2,CASSLGTSHNTDTQYF
.,TRBV7-2,TRBJ2-5,.,CASSLNAETQYF